A single sample is the source of the 3 T cell receptor beta chains below, sequenced in a study of blood T cell repertoires in COVID-19. Profiling relied on immunoSEQ multiplex PCR, and the TCRdb table lists in-frame clones only, not all of them. This table has more than 200,000 clones, 88% appearing once. Sequenced material: peripheral blood. The receptors derive from a man in his forties with acute or convalescent COVID-19.

CDR3 DNA sequence: TGTGCCAGCTCCCTAGACGGCAACTATGGCTACACCTTC. This gives the protein CASSLDGNYGYTF. The chain links TRBV18 to TRBJ1-2; D not certain. The CDR3 has 13 amino acids. V gave up 6 bases and J gave up 2 bases, with 10 bases separating them. The germline V gene encodes CDR1 KGHSH and CDR2 LQKENI.

The rearrangement uses TRBV6-6 and TRBJ2-7, with TRBD2 matching 13 bases. Germline V gene data show CDR1 as MNHNY and CDR2 as SVGAGI (reference sequence). V was pared by 6 bases and J by 7 bases, with 9 bases of the junction left unmatched. This CDR3 is built from 15 residues. CDR3 nucleotide sequence: TGTGCCAGCAGAACCGGGACTAGCGGGGCGGGGGAGCAGTACTTC. Protein: CASRTGTSGAGEQYF.

This clone was counted between two and nine times. This sequence joins TRBV10-3 and TRBJ2-7; 8 bases agree with TRBD2. The germline CDR1 and CDR2 sequences are ENHRY and SYGVKD. The CDR3 contains 15 residues. V lost 6 bases and J lost 5; bases outside the gene matches: 12. The CDR3 bases are TGTGCCATCAGGGACCCCGGACTAGCCTTGGACGAGCAGTACTTC. Protein sequence: CAIRDPGLALDEQYF.